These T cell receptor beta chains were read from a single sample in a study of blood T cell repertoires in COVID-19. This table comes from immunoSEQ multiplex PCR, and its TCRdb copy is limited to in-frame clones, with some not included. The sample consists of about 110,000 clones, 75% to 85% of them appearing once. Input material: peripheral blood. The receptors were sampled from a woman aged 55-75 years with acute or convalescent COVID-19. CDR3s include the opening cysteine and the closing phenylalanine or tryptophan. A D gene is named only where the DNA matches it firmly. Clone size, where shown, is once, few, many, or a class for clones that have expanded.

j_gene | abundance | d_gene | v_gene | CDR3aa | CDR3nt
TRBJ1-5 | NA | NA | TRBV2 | CASSRQEEQPQHF | TGTGCCAGCAGCAGACAGGAGGAACAGCCCCAGCATTTT
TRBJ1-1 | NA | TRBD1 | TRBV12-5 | CASGSLRTGGVTEAFF | TGTGCTAGTGGTTCCCTTCGGACAGGGGGCGTAACTGAAGCTTTCTTT
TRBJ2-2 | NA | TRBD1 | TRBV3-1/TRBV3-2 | CASSQRDRGAGELFF | TGTGCCAGCAGCCAAAGGGACAGGGGGGCCGGGGAGCTGTTTTTT
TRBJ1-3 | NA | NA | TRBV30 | CAWSVGVLDTIYF | TGTGCCTGGAGTGTAGGGGTTTTGGACACCATATATTTT
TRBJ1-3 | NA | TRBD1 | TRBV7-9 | CASSPPSGQGGNTIYF | TGTGCCAGCAGCCCCCCGTCGGGACAGGGAGGAAACACCATATATTTT
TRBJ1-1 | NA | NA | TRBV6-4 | CASSPGPLTRGTEAFF | TGTGCCAGCAGCCCCGGTCCGCTGACAAGGGGCACTGAAGCTTTCTTT
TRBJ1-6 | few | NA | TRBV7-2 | CASSPMADSPLHF | TGTGCCAGCAGCCCCATGGCCGATTCACCCCTCCACTTT
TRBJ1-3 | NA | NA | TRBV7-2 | CASSSGPGNTIYF | TGTGCCAGCAGCTCAGGGCCGGGAAACACCATATATTTT
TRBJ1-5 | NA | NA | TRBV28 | CASTSWGEGTQPQHF | TGTGCCAGCACCTCTTGGGGGGAAGGGACTCAGCCCCAGCATTTT
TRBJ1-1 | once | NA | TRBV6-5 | CATHGRGWGTEAFF | TGTGCGACCCACGGGCGGGGATGGGGGACTGAAGCTTTCTTT
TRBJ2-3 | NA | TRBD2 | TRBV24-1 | CATAGLAGAGEDTQYF | TGTGCCACCGCTGGACTAGCGGGGGCGGGGGAAGATACGCAGTATTTT
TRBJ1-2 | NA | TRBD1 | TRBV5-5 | CASNPRDSGFYGYTF | TGTGCCAGCAACCCCCGGGACAGTGGGTTCTATGGCTACACCTTC
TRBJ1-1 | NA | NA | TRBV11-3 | CASSLAFGTEAFF | TGTGCCAGCAGCTTAGCGTTCGGCACTGAAGCTTTCTTT
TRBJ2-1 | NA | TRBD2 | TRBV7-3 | CASSVSGTYNEQFF | TGTGCCAGCAGCGTAAGCGGGACCTACAATGAGCAGTTCTTC
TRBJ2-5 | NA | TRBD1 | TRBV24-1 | CATSDHRQGQETQYF | TGTGCCACCAGTGATCACCGACAGGGTCAAGAGACCCAGTACTTC
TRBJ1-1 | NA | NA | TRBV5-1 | CASSVGVANTEAFF | TGCGCCAGCAGCGTCGGGGTCGCGAACACTGAAGCTTTCTTT
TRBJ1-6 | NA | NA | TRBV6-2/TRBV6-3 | CASSPQTRLSGNSPLHF | TGTGCCAGCAGTCCCCAGACACGTCTAAGCGGTAATTCACCCCTCCACTTT
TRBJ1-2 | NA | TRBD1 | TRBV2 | CASSTGWGQGDYGYTF | TGTGCCAGCAGTACGGGGTGGGGACAGGGGGACTATGGCTACACCTTC
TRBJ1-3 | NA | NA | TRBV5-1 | CASSPQAHSGNTIYF | TGCGCCAGCAGCCCTCAGGCTCACTCTGGAAACACCATATATTTT
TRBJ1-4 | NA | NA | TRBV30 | CAWSSLRGKLFF | TGTGCCTGGAGTAGCCTACGGGGGAAACTGTTTTTT
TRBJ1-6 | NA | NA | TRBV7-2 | CASSLLGGVNSPLHF | TGTGCCAGCAGCTTGCTAGGGGGTGTGAATTCACCCCTCCACTTT
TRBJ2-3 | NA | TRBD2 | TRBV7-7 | CASSAAGGLADTQYF | TGTGCTAGCAGCGCCGCGGGGGGGCTCGCAGATACGCAGTATTTT
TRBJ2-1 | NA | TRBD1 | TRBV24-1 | CATSDPGQGQQSTQFF | TGTGCCACCAGTGACCCGGGACAGGGCCAACAATCGACACAGTTCTTC
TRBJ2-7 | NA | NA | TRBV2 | CASSGFGGSEQYF | TGTGCCAGCAGTGGGTTCGGAGGGTCCGAGCAGTACTTC
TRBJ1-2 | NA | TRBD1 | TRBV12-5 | CASGLVLLRDRNYGYTF | TGTGCTAGTGGTTTGGTACTTCTCCGGGACAGAAACTATGGCTACACCTTC
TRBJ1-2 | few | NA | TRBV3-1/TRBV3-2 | CASSFQTTVWYGYTF | TGTGCCAGCAGCTTCCAAACGACAGTCTGGTATGGCTACACCTTC
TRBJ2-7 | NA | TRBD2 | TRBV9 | CASSASGGAGEQYF | TGTGCCAGCAGCGCCAGCGGGGGGGCAGGCGAGCAGTACTTC
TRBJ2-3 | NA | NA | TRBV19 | CASSIDQDTQYF | TGTGCCAGTAGTATAGACCAAGATACGCAGTATTTT
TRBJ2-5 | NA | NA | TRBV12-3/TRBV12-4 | CASRRGQQETQYF | TGTGCCAGCAGGAGGGGACAACAAGAGACCCAGTACTTC
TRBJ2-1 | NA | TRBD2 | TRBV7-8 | CASSSGTSGPYNEQFF | TGTGCCAGCAGCTCCGGGACTAGCGGTCCCTACAATGAGCAGTTCTTC
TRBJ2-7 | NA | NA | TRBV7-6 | CASSRRTDGYYEQYF | TGTGCCAGCAGCCGGAGAACCGACGGGTACTACGAGCAGTACTTC
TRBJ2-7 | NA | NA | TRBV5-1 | CASSEQGNEQYF | TGCGCCAGCAGCGAACAGGGCAACGAGCAGTACTTC
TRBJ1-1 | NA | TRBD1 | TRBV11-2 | CASTWTGVAEAFF | TGTGCCAGCACCTGGACAGGGGTGGCTGAAGCTTTCTTT